The clone carrying this T cell receptor beta chain was seen a single time. Antigen: not known. Per the germline V gene, CDR1 is SGHRS and CDR2 is YFSETQ. The CDR3 spans 14 residues. The V gene lost 0 bases and the J gene lost 7 bases, with 11 bases spanning the gap. The entry originates in a study of T cells in localized non-small cell lung cancer. Here immunoSEQ multiplex PCR was the method, and the copy in TCRdb shows in-frame clones only, minus some. The top ten clones hold 15% to 20% of a sample with about 59,000 clones, about 89% of them seen once. Study observations and caveats: Longer survival (overall) was linked to higher T cell density in blood. Since sequencing was restricted to only one region of the tumor, intratumor heterogeneity remains a possibility. Uninvolved adjacent lung had more T cell clonality than any other tissue, topping tumor. In adjacent lung appeared a median around 54 of the top 100 tumor clones.

The chain combines TRBV5-1 with TRBJ2-1; D remains ambiguous. Sequencing used peripheral blood, obtained before any cancer treatment. This TCR was recovered from a man aged 40 to 70 with stage I lung adenocarcinoma. CDR3 coding DNA: TGCGCCAGCAGCTTGGCCGTGAGTTTAAATGAGCAGTTCTTC. Translated, it gives CASSLAVSLNEQFF. The variable domain in full, with the rest retrieved from reference TRBV5-1 and TRBJ2-1, is KAGVTQTPRYLIKTRGQQVTLSCSPISGHRSVSWYQQTPGQGLQFLFEYFSETQRNKGNFPGRFSGRQFSNSRSEMNVSTLELGDSALYLCASSLAVSLNEQFFGPGTRLTVL.